This is a list of T cell receptor beta chains from one sample in a study of beta chain features in type 1 diabetes. Some clones are missing from TCRdb's copy, which holds only in-frame ones; the method was immunoSEQ multiplex PCR. The repertoire holds 95,000 to 150,000 clones, with roughly 15% as singletons. Sequencing input: central memory CD4+ T cells from blood. These receptors were taken from a man between 25 and 39 years old with type 1 diabetes. The CDR3 runs from the conserved cysteine through the conserved F or W. Each record gives: D gene, clone size, V gene, J gene, CDR3 DNA, CDR3 protein. The D gene is left open where the match is weak. The listing skips clone size in some rows; elsewhere it reads once, few, many or a size class.

D gene: -; clone size: few; V gene: TRBV7-9; J gene: TRBJ1-2; CDR3 DNA: TGTGCCAGCACCCTAATTGACGGCTACACCTTC; CDR3 protein: CASTLIDGYTF
D gene: -; clone size: once; V gene: TRBV7-9; J gene: TRBJ1-2; CDR3 DNA: TGTGCCAGCAGCTCCCGGGACATTTCTAACTATGGCTACACCTTC; CDR3 protein: CASSSRDISNYGYTF
D gene: -; clone size: -; V gene: TRBV7-2; J gene: TRBJ1-2; CDR3 DNA: TGTGCCAGCAGGGTTAAGGGGAACTATGGCTACACCTTC; CDR3 protein: CASRVKGNYGYTF
D gene: TRBD1; clone size: few; V gene: TRBV6-1; J gene: TRBJ1-1; CDR3 DNA: TGTGCCAGCAGTGAGTGGACAGGCCACACTGAAGCTTTCTTT; CDR3 protein: CASSEWTGHTEAFF
D gene: TRBD2; clone size: -; V gene: TRBV28; J gene: TRBJ2-3; CDR3 DNA: TGTGCCAGCAGTTCCCTAGCGGGTACTGGCACAGATACGCAGTATTTT; CDR3 protein: CASSSLAGTGTDTQYF
D gene: -; clone size: -; V gene: TRBV7-3; J gene: TRBJ2-3; CDR3 DNA: TGTGCCAGCAGCGCTCGGACTCCTGTTGGAGATACGCAGTATTTT; CDR3 protein: CASSARTPVGDTQYF
D gene: -; clone size: -; V gene: TRBV7-2; J gene: TRBJ2-1; CDR3 DNA: TGTGCCAGCAGCTTTCAGCGGACCAGGAATGAGCAGTTCTTC; CDR3 protein: CASSFQRTRNEQFF
D gene: -; clone size: few; V gene: TRBV29-1; J gene: TRBJ1-4; CDR3 DNA: TGCAGCGTTGAAGTACAGGAAGAAAAACTGTTTTTT; CDR3 protein: CSVEVQEEKLFF
D gene: -; clone size: few; V gene: TRBV19; J gene: TRBJ1-2; CDR3 DNA: TGTGCCAGTAGTTTCGCTCTTGGGCCTTACACCTTC; CDR3 protein: CASSFALGPYTF
D gene: -; clone size: -; V gene: TRBV9; J gene: TRBJ1-1; CDR3 DNA: TGTGCCAGCAGCGGAAACAGTGGAGAAGCTTTCTTT; CDR3 protein: CASSGNSGEAFF
D gene: TRBD2; clone size: -; V gene: TRBV18; J gene: TRBJ2-7; CDR3 DNA: TGTGCCAGCTCTCCTGCGGGACTAGCGGGTTACTCCTACGAGCAGTACTTC; CDR3 protein: CASSPAGLAGYSYEQYF
D gene: -; clone size: few; V gene: TRBV30; J gene: TRBJ2-7; CDR3 DNA: TGTGCCTGGAGTGTACGACGCCCCTACGAGCAGTACTTC; CDR3 protein: CAWSVRRPYEQYF
D gene: -; clone size: -; V gene: TRBV30; J gene: TRBJ1-2; CDR3 DNA: TGTGCCTGGGGTTTCGCAGGCGGGCGCTATGGCTACACCTTC; CDR3 protein: CAWGFAGGRYGYTF
D gene: -; clone size: many; V gene: TRBV2; J gene: TRBJ1-4; CDR3 DNA: TGTGCCAGCGGCGGCCGCGCAACTAATGAAAAACTGTTTTTT; CDR3 protein: CASGGRATNEKLFF
D gene: -; clone size: few; V gene: TRBV7-3; J gene: TRBJ1-1; CDR3 DNA: TGTGCCAGCAGTAAAGGGTTGATGAACACTGAAGCTTTCTTT; CDR3 protein: CASSKGLMNTEAFF
D gene: -; clone size: -; V gene: TRBV2; J gene: TRBJ2-1; CDR3 DNA: TGTGCCAGCAATTTACAGGGTACGGATGAGCAGTTCTTC; CDR3 protein: CASNLQGTDEQFF
D gene: TRBD1; clone size: -; V gene: TRBV5-1; J gene: TRBJ2-3; CDR3 DNA: TGCGCCAGCAGCTTGGCCTGGGGACAGCTTAATACGCAGTATTTT; CDR3 protein: CASSLAWGQLNTQYF
D gene: TRBD2; clone size: -; V gene: TRBV30; J gene: TRBJ2-3; CDR3 DNA: TGTGCCTGGAGTGGGGGACTAGCAGCAGATACGCAGTATTTT; CDR3 protein: CAWSGGLAADTQYF
D gene: -; clone size: -; V gene: TRBV7-7; J gene: TRBJ2-5; CDR3 DNA: TGTGCCAGCAGCTTAATCGCTTGGAGTGGAGAGACCCAGTACTTC; CDR3 protein: CASSLIAWSGETQYF
D gene: -; clone size: -; V gene: TRBV30; J gene: TRBJ2-3; CDR3 DNA: TGTGCCTGGAGGGATCCGGGACTCAACACAGATACGCAGTATTTT; CDR3 protein: CAWRDPGLNTDTQYF
D gene: -; clone size: many; V gene: TRBV30; J gene: TRBJ2-2; CDR3 DNA: TGTGCCTGGAGTGTAAGAAAGGGGACGAACACCGGGGAGCTGTTTTTT; CDR3 protein: CAWSVRKGTNTGELFF
D gene: TRBD2; clone size: few; V gene: TRBV25-1; J gene: TRBJ2-1; CDR3 DNA: TGTGCCAGCACCCAAGGACTAGCGGGGGACAATGAGCAGTTCTTC; CDR3 protein: CASTQGLAGDNEQFF
D gene: TRBD1; clone size: -; V gene: TRBV28; J gene: TRBJ2-1; CDR3 DNA: TGTGCCAGCAGCCGCAACAGGGGGCCGTACAATGAGCAGTTCTTC; CDR3 protein: CASSRNRGPYNEQFF
D gene: -; clone size: few; V gene: TRBV10-2; J gene: TRBJ2-2; CDR3 DNA: TGCGCCAGCAGGGGGGCCGGGGAGCTGTTTTTT; CDR3 protein: CASRGAGELFF
D gene: -; clone size: many; V gene: TRBV6-1; J gene: TRBJ1-6; CDR3 DNA: TGTGCCAGCAGTGAAGCTTCAGGCAGGGGTCGTTCACCCCTCCACTTT; CDR3 protein: CASSEASGRGRSPLHF
D gene: TRBD1; clone size: -; V gene: TRBV10-3; J gene: TRBJ2-2; CDR3 DNA: TGTGCCATCAGACCGGGACAGACTACCGGGGAGCTGTTTTTT; CDR3 protein: CAIRPGQTTGELFF
D gene: -; clone size: -; V gene: TRBV7-2; J gene: TRBJ2-1; CDR3 DNA: TGTGCCAGCAGCTCGACATTCAATGAGCAGTTCTTC; CDR3 protein: CASSSTFNEQFF
D gene: TRBD2; clone size: few; V gene: TRBV2; J gene: TRBJ2-5; CDR3 DNA: TGTGCCAGCAGTGATCGGACTAGCGGGGAAGAGACCCAGTACTTC; CDR3 protein: CASSDRTSGEETQYF
D gene: -; clone size: -; V gene: TRBV29-1; J gene: TRBJ1-2; CDR3 DNA: TGCAGCGTTGAAGATCGGTCCTCTAACTATGGCTACACCTTC; CDR3 protein: CSVEDRSSNYGYTF
D gene: -; clone size: -; V gene: TRBV13; J gene: TRBJ2-7; CDR3 DNA: TGTGCCAGCAGCTCCACTCCCCCGACCACAGGTTCAGGGGCTTACGAGCAGTACTTC; CDR3 protein: CASSSTPPTTGSGAYEQYF
D gene: TRBD1; clone size: -; V gene: TRBV14; J gene: TRBJ1-1; CDR3 DNA: TGTGCCAGCAGCCAGACAGGGGACACTGAAGCTTTCTTT; CDR3 protein: CASSQTGDTEAFF
D gene: TRBD1; clone size: -; V gene: TRBV5-1; J gene: TRBJ2-3; CDR3 DNA: TGCGCCAGCAGCACAGGACAGGGGGCGGTCGCAGATACGCAGTATTTT; CDR3 protein: CASSTGQGAVADTQYF
D gene: -; clone size: -; V gene: TRBV6-5; J gene: TRBJ2-7; CDR3 DNA: TGTGCCAGCAGTTCTCCGTTGCAGTCGCAGTACTTC; CDR3 protein: CASSSPLQSQYF
D gene: -; clone size: -; V gene: TRBV7-9; J gene: TRBJ2-5; CDR3 DNA: TGTGCCAGCAGCTTAGCGATAGGGTACCAAGAGACCCAGTACTTC; CDR3 protein: CASSLAIGYQETQYF
D gene: -; clone size: -; V gene: TRBV25-1; J gene: TRBJ2-7; CDR3 DNA: TGTGCCAGCAAGGGGACCGGGGGCTCCGGCGAGCAGTACTTC; CDR3 protein: CASKGTGGSGEQYF
D gene: -; clone size: -; V gene: TRBV7-3; J gene: TRBJ2-1; CDR3 DNA: TGTGCCAGCAGCTTAAATACTCTAGGGAACAATGAGCAGTTCTTC; CDR3 protein: CASSLNTLGNNEQFF
D gene: TRBD1; clone size: -; V gene: TRBV5-6; J gene: TRBJ1-2; CDR3 DNA: TGTGCCAGCAGCTTGAACAGGGGATACTATGGCTACACCTTC; CDR3 protein: CASSLNRGYYGYTF
D gene: TRBD1; clone size: -; V gene: TRBV5-1; J gene: TRBJ1-2; CDR3 DNA: TGCGCCAGCAGCCCCATGGGACAGGTTCAGAACTATGGCTACACCTTC; CDR3 protein: CASSPMGQVQNYGYTF
D gene: TRBD1; clone size: -; V gene: TRBV5-4; J gene: TRBJ2-2; CDR3 DNA: TGTGCCAGCAGCTTACCCGGGACAGGGACGACCGGGGAGCTGTTTTTT; CDR3 protein: CASSLPGTGTTGELFF
D gene: -; clone size: -; V gene: TRBV30; J gene: TRBJ1-6; CDR3 DNA: TGTGCCTGGCGTGACCTTTGTGGCTCTAATTCACCCCTCCACTTT; CDR3 protein: CAWRDLCGSNSPLHF
D gene: -; clone size: -; V gene: TRBV7-2; J gene: TRBJ1-2; CDR3 DNA: TGTGCCAGCAGCTTACCTCTGGGGGATAGCTATGGCTACACCTTC; CDR3 protein: CASSLPLGDSYGYTF
D gene: -; clone size: few; V gene: TRBV29-1; J gene: TRBJ2-5; CDR3 DNA: TGCAGCGTTGAAGACAGGGCGCTCCAAGAGACCCAGTACTTC; CDR3 protein: CSVEDRALQETQYF
D gene: TRBD2; clone size: -; V gene: TRBV11-2; J gene: TRBJ2-5; CDR3 DNA: TGTGCCAGCAGCCGCGGGGGAGTATGGGACGAGACCCAGTACTTC; CDR3 protein: CASSRGGVWDETQYF
D gene: TRBD1; clone size: few; V gene: TRBV18; J gene: TRBJ2-2; CDR3 DNA: TGTGCCAGCTTCCCCGGGACAGGGAACACCGGGGAGCTGTTTTTT; CDR3 protein: CASFPGTGNTGELFF
D gene: -; clone size: many; V gene: TRBV27; J gene: TRBJ2-7; CDR3 DNA: TGTGCCAGCCGGTACAGCTTCTACTACGAGCAGTACTTC; CDR3 protein: CASRYSFYYEQYF
D gene: TRBD1; clone size: -; V gene: TRBV28; J gene: TRBJ2-5; CDR3 DNA: TGTGCCAGCAGCCCTTCCGGGACAGGGGAAGAGACCCAGTACTTC; CDR3 protein: CASSPSGTGEETQYF
D gene: -; clone size: few; V gene: TRBV5-1; J gene: TRBJ2-6; CDR3 DNA: TGCGCCAGCAGCTCACAGCCCTCTGGGGCCAACGTCCTGACTTTC; CDR3 protein: CASSSQPSGANVLTF
D gene: -; clone size: -; V gene: TRBV28; J gene: TRBJ2-5; CDR3 DNA: TGTGCCAGCAGTCCCATCCGGGACCCACAAGAGACCCAGTACTTC; CDR3 protein: CASSPIRDPQETQYF
D gene: -; clone size: -; V gene: TRBV12-5; J gene: TRBJ2-5; CDR3 DNA: TGTGCTAGTGGCCACCGCACAGGAGAGACCCAGTACTTC; CDR3 protein: CASGHRTGETQYF
D gene: -; clone size: -; V gene: TRBV29-1; J gene: TRBJ2-2; CDR3 DNA: TGCAGCGCCCGAGGGAACGGGGAGCTGTTTTTT; CDR3 protein: CSARGNGELFF
D gene: -; clone size: few; V gene: TRBV4-3; J gene: TRBJ2-1; CDR3 DNA: TGCGCCAGCAGCCAAGATTCTGCCCTCCAAAGGTTCTTC; CDR3 protein: CASSQDSALQRFF
D gene: TRBD1; clone size: few; V gene: TRBV28; J gene: TRBJ2-7; CDR3 DNA: TGTGCCAGCAGTCTACAGGGGCCCTACGAGCAGTACTTC; CDR3 protein: CASSLQGPYEQYF
D gene: -; clone size: few; V gene: TRBV28; J gene: TRBJ2-7; CDR3 DNA: TGTGCCAGCAGTTTAGGGTACGAGCAGTACTTC; CDR3 protein: CASSLGYEQYF
D gene: -; clone size: -; V gene: TRBV6-5; J gene: TRBJ1-4; CDR3 DNA: TGTGCCAGCAGCTCCGCCGGGGCCACTAATGAAAAACTGTTTTTT; CDR3 protein: CASSSAGATNEKLFF
D gene: -; clone size: -; V gene: TRBV7-2; J gene: TRBJ2-3; CDR3 DNA: TGTGCCAGCAGCTTAGAGTACAGGGTTTCTGATACGCAGTATTTT; CDR3 protein: CASSLEYRVSDTQYF
D gene: -; clone size: -; V gene: TRBV28; J gene: TRBJ1-2; CDR3 DNA: TGTGCCAGCAGTGACCCGACAGGACGCTATGGCTACACCTTC; CDR3 protein: CASSDPTGRYGYTF
D gene: -; clone size: -; V gene: TRBV4-1; J gene: TRBJ1-2; CDR3 DNA: TGCGCCAGCAGCCAGGGCCCTCTTCGTTATAGAGGGGACGACTATGGCTACACCTTC; CDR3 protein: CASSQGPLRYRGDDYGYTF